This T cell receptor beta chain was sequenced in a study of T cell responses to AZD1222 COVID-19 vaccine. General observations from the study: Among those given AZD1222, only six were seropositive at baseline. Females outnumbered males among donors, who were mostly white British; clonal diversity was possibly underestimated. Repertoire sampling happened only post peak T cell response.

Second-dose groups at about 4 or about 12 weeks were pooled. TCRdb's copy holds only in-frame clones and misses some; the assay was immunoSEQ multiplex PCR. The sample carries about 130,000 clones, roughly 88% recorded once. Notes on this clone: Its target is unknown.

The sequencing here drew on peripheral blood, taken 28 days after the second AZD1222 dose. The sequence was obtained from an adult who received the AZD1222 COVID-19 vaccine.

The CDR3 nucleotides are TGTGCCTGGACTCACAGGAAGACCCAGTACTTC. Translating it yields CAWTHRKTQYF. The chain joins TRBV30 to TRBJ2-5; possible D gene TRBD1, 5 bases. The CDR3 spans 11 residues. V was cut by 4 bases and J by 6 bases, with 9 bases left in between. The germline CDR1 and CDR2 sequences are GTSNPN and SVGIG (reference sequence).